This T cell receptor (beta chain) came from a study of T cell responses to AZD1222 COVID-19 vaccine. This clone was seen just once. Its antigen is as yet unknown. The V gene's germline CDR1 is SGDLS and CDR2 YYNGEE. The J segment lost 6 bases and the V segment lost 3 bases, leaving 3 bases of the junction unmatched. The CDR3 length is 14 residues. Repertoires were generated with immunoSEQ multiplex PCR, while TCRdb's copy carries only in-frame clones and drops some. The sample comprises more than 110,000 clones, 90% of which are singletons, and roughly 3.1% rests with the top ten. Whole-study findings and limits: Repertoires were obtained solely post-peak T cell response. At study baseline, merely several AZD1222 recipients were seropositive. Spike-specific TCR breadth and depth went up after people got two AZD1222 doses.

Sequences were derived from peripheral blood, sampled on day 0 of AZD1222 vaccination. This receptor was obtained from an adult in good health. V gene TRBV9 combines with J gene TRBJ1-5; 10 nucleotides match TRBD1. The CDR3: CASSGTGGGQPQHF. DNA of the CDR3: TGTGCCAGCAGCGGGACAGGGGGAGGTCAGCCCCAGCATTTT.